The clone carrying this T cell receptor beta chain was detected many times. This entry comes from a study of blood T cells in healthy people across ages. Germline loops: CDR1 SNHLY, CDR2 FYNNEI. The CDR3 consists of 15 residues. J lost 8 bases, V lost 6 bases, and 7 bases had no gene match. PCR was performed a second time for 7 to 11 cycles using a sample-barcoded 5' primer and a J-beta primer mix. MiXCR, run by TCRdb on the 5' RACE reads, gives a single entry per CDR3 protein. The table records fewer than 750,000 distinct CDR3 sequences, more than 45% of them present only once. Sample: blood. The V and J genes are TRBV2 and TRBJ2-3, with TRBD2 matching 14 bases. The receptor was derived from a woman aged 80 or over in good health. For the CDR3, the DNA is TGTGCCAGCAGCACGGGACTAGCGGGGGTCGGTACGCAGTATTTT. Its translation: CASSTGLAGVGTQYF.